This entry features one TCR beta chain sequence. The antigen remains undetermined. Documented time point: week 35, safety follow-up. The content of each vaccine dose was 300 ug of mutant IDH1 20-mer peptide, and topical imiquimod accompanied it. Eight vaccinations reached patients in weeks 1, 3, 5, 7, 11, 15, 19 and 23. Sequenced by immunoSEQ multiplex PCR; TCRdb stores in-frame clones only, minus some. The data contain 45,000 to 50,000 clones, around nine tenths of them singletons. The sample comes from a study of a mutant IDH1 vaccine in newly diagnosed glioma. Study in general: Averaging about 37 years of age, treated patients were approximately 62% male and roughly 38% female. Broader study findings: Top peripheral T cell clonotype shifts appeared unrelated to pseudoprogression.

The TCR comes from a woman in her 40s with glioma. The sample in question was PBMCs, obtained from a glioma patient whose treatment included an IDH1 peptide vaccine.

The CDR3 DNA reads TGCGCCAGCAGCCAAGTTGGCCTGTCGGCCTACGAGCAGTACTTC. Protein: CASSQVGLSAYEQYF. The V gene is TRBV4-1, the J gene TRBJ2-7; D remains unclear. The CDR3 spans 15 residues. The ends were cut back, 1 base at V and 2 bases at J, with 12 bases in the middle. CDR1 is MGHRA, CDR2 YSYEKL, per germline.